A single sample is the source of the 18 T cell receptor beta chains below, sequenced in a study of T-cell reconstitution after alpha-beta-depleted transplantation in children. Molecular barcoding with unique molecular identifiers was used for the TCRbeta library. TCRdb reprocessed the PCR reads with MiXCR, giving one entry per CDR3 protein. The data show approximately 400,000 distinct CDR3 sequences, roughly 16% seen once. The source material was PBMCs, mostly from graft donor cells, sampled 360 days after TCRalphabeta/CD19-depleted stem cell transplant. Source of these receptors: a boy in the first two years of life who had a stem cell transplant for Wiskott-Aldrich syndrome, so the T cells may come from the graft donor.

The chain couples TRBV5-1 to TRBJ2-3; 7 nucleotides agree with TRBD1. CDR3 length: 16 residues. Germline values: CDR1 SGHRS, CDR2 YFSETQ. Trimming removed 2 bases from V and 0 bases from J; junction bases left unmatched: 6. In nucleotides, the CDR3 is TGCGCCAGCAGCTTCGGGACAGCAGCTAGCACAGATACGCAGTATTTT. It yields the protein CASSFGTAASTDTQYF.

CDR3 region: CASSDLPLTDTQYF. CDR3 coding DNA: TGTGCCAGCAGTGACCTCCCCCTCACAGATACGCAGTATTTT. This chain uses TRBV25-1 with TRBJ2-3; D gene unclear. With 3 bases removed from V and 2 bases from J, the gap between germline ends came to 9 bases. The germline V gene has CDR1 MGHDK and CDR2 SYGVNS. The CDR3 runs 14 residues.

This clonotype came up many times. At one boundary the junction diverges from the germline segment, which might be a read error. The genes are TRBV12-3 or TRBV12-4 and TRBJ2-1; a weak D match, TRBD2 (7 bases). This CDR3 has 13 amino acids. The CDR3 here is CASSDLAARGSLF. CDR3 in DNA: TGTGCCAGCAGTGATCTAGCGGCCAGGGGTTCTCTCTTC.

The chain has TRBV4-3 and TRBJ2-1, with D possibly matching TRBD2 (6 bases). The V end was cut by 1 base, the J end by 7 bases, with 11 bases between. Germline V gene lookup returns CDR1 LGHNA and CDR2 YSLEER. The length of the CDR3 is 14 residues. The DNA of the CDR3 is TGCGCCAGCAGCCAAGGCGGGACCATTAATGAGCAGTTCTTC. Encoded protein: CASSQGGTINEQFF.

This chain uses TRBV4-2 with TRBJ2-7; possible D gene TRBD2, 5 bases. The V gene lost 8 bases and the J gene lost 6 bases, with 17 bases spanning the gap. Germline V gives CDR1 LGHNA, CDR2 YNFKEQ. This CDR3 has 13 residues. The CDR3 nucleotides are TGTGCCAGCGGCCCTGGACTCCTCTGCGAGCAGTACTTC. Translation: CASGPGLLCEQYF.

This clonotype has only a few counts. The chain uses TRBV7-2 and TRBJ2-5; 9 nucleotides agree with TRBD2. The CDR3 covers 15 residues. V was clipped by 4 bases and J by 3 bases; unmatched bases: 6. Germline-derived CDR1 and CDR2 are SGHTA and FQGNSA. The CDR3 DNA sequence: TGTGCCAGCAGCTCCGGGACTAGCCGAAAAGAGACCCAGTACTTC. Residues: CASSSGTSRKETQYF.

V is TRBV20-1 and J is TRBJ2-5; D unresolved. Looked up from germline, CDR1 is DFQATT and CDR2 is SNEGSKA (reference sequence). The CDR3 length is 12 residues. The germline V and J ends were trimmed by 2 bases and 2 bases, with 6 bases remaining between them. The CDR3 sequence: CSARNNQETQYF. CDR3 nucleotides: TGCAGTGCTAGAAACAATCAAGAGACCCAGTACTTC.

This clonotype was detected only a few times. This sequence joins TRBV7-9 and TRBJ2-5, with 9 bases lining up with TRBD1. The CDR3 length is 16 residues. The V and J ends lost 4 bases and 4 bases, in that order; junction bases with no gene match: 10. The germline V gene has CDR1 SEHNR and CDR2 FQNEAQ (reference sequence). CDR3 in amino acids: CASSSADRGLRETQYF. The DNA for the CDR3 is TGTGCCAGCAGCTCTGCGGACAGGGGTTTGAGAGAGACCCAGTACTTC. Supplemented by reference TRBV7-9 and TRBJ2-5, the full variable domain reads DTGVSQNPRHKITKRGQNVTFRCDPISEHNRLYWYRQTLGQGPEFLTYFQNEAQLEKSRLLSDRFSAERPKGSFSTLEIQRTEQGDSAMYLCASSSADRGLRETQYFGPGTRLLVL.

This clonotype was detected once. The chain couples TRBV7-8 to TRBJ2-1, with TRBD2 matching 10 bases. The germline V gene encodes CDR1 SGHVS and CDR2 FQNEAQ. The CDR3 totals 15 residues. V lost 2 bases and J lost 8; bases outside the gene matches: 6. DNA of the CDR3: TGTGCCAGCAGCTTAAAACTAGCGGGAAGGTATGAGCAGTTCTTC. It specifies CASSLKLAGRYEQFF. The full variable domain, its missing parts supplied by reference TRBV7-8 and TRBJ2-1, is GAGVSQSPRYKVAKRGQDVALRCDPISGHVSLFWYQQALGQGPEFLTYFQNEAQLDKSGLPSDRFFAERPEGSVSTLKIQRTQQEDSAVYLCASSLKLAGRYEQFFGPGTRLTVL.

CDR3: CSVDWGKNVGEQFF. DNA of the CDR3: TGCAGCGTTGATTGGGGGAAAAACGTGGGTGAGCAGTTCTTC. The V gene is TRBV29-1, the J gene TRBJ2-1; possibly TRBD1 or TRBD2 for D (5 bases each). This CDR3 has 14 amino acids. Trimming took 3 bases from V and 9 from J, leaving 18 bases between them. Per the germline V gene, CDR1 is SQVTM and CDR2 is ANQGSEA.

This chain uses TRBV5-4 with TRBJ2-5, with D possibly being TRBD1 (6 bases). The CDR3 runs to 15 residues. Trimming took 3 bases from V and 1 from J, leaving 13 bases between them. The V gene's germline CDR1 is SGHNT and CDR2 YYREEE (reference sequence). The CDR3 reads CASSSTQGSQETQYF. The DNA of the CDR3 is TGTGCCAGCAGCTCAACCCAGGGGTCCCAAGAGACCCAGTACTTC.

The gene calls are TRBV4-1 and TRBJ1-1; a weak D match, TRBD1 (6 bases). The CDR3 runs 17 residues. Germline assignment: CDR1 MGHRA and CDR2 YSYEKL. The V end was cut by 4 bases, the J end by 1 base, with 19 bases between. CDR3 protein: CASSPSGATLGNTEAFF. The CDR3 DNA follows: TGCGCCAGCAGCCCATCGGGGGCGACCTTAGGGAACACTGAAGCTTTCTTT.

The chain carries TRBV10-3 and TRBJ2-3; 9 bases match TRBD2. Trimming at V came to 2 bases and at J to 2 bases, leaving 8 bases not matched to a gene. The CDR3 is made up of 17 amino acids. Germline V gene lookup returns CDR1 ENHRY and CDR2 SYGVKD. CDR3 DNA: TGTGCCATCAGTGAGCGCCCACTAGCGGGTGCCACAGATACGCAGTATTTT. Protein sequence: CAISERPLAGATDTQYF.

There are many counts of this clonotype. The chain has TRBV12-3 or TRBV12-4 and TRBJ2-5; D gene uncertain. CDR3 length equals 13 residues. V lost 3 bases and J 5 bases, leaving 10 bases between the germline ends. The CDR3 sequence: CASSFGVAETQYF. Here the CDR3 DNA reads TGTGCCAGCAGTTTTGGGGTTGCGGAGACCCAGTACTTC.

The chain combines TRBV9 with TRBJ2-2; D is undetermined. Germline assignment: CDR1 SGDLS and CDR2 YYNGEE. Trimming took off 4 bases at V and 0 bases at J, with 13 bases between the two ends. This CDR3 has 16 residues. The CDR3: CASSQRAATNTGELFF. The CDR3 DNA follows: TGTGCCAGCAGCCAAAGGGCGGCAACGAACACCGGGGAGCTGTTTTTT.

This chain connects TRBV4-3 to TRBJ2-1; 10 bases line up with TRBD2. Germline loops: CDR1 LGHNA, CDR2 YSLEER. J was trimmed by 0 bases and V by 1 base; bases with no gene match: 12. This CDR3 comprises 20 residues. The CDR3 protein is CASSQVALAGVVSSYNEQFF. As DNA, the CDR3 is TGCGCCAGCAGCCAAGTAGCTCTAGCGGGAGTTGTGAGCTCCTACAATGAGCAGTTCTTC.

The chain links TRBV6-1 to TRBJ1-3; D uncertain. The CDR3 spans 14 residues. CDR1 and CDR2 from the germline V gene are MNHNS and SASEGT. V shed 8 bases and J shed 2 bases, with 13 bases lying between them. The CDR3 DNA follows: TGTGCCAGCGGAGCCTTGAGTCCTGGAAACACCATATATTTT. This gives the protein CASGALSPGNTIYF.

The rearrangement joins TRBV6-2 or TRBV6-3 to TRBJ2-7; 11 bases are shared with TRBD2. V shed 6 bases, J shed 3 bases, and the junction held 4 bases outside the gene matches. CDR1 is MNHEY, CDR2 SVGEGT, per germline. The CDR3 has 14 amino acids. CDR3 residues: CASRGLAEVYEQYF. The CDR3 DNA reads as TGTGCCAGCAGGGGACTAGCGGAGGTCTACGAGCAGTACTTC.